This section outlines one T cell receptor beta chain sequence together with its context. Its matching antigen is unknown. This specimen comes from a study of cytomegalovirus exposure and HLA in healthy donors. Study-wide results and limits: The study put under 200 TCR beta chains on its list as cytomegalovirus-associated.

The PCR made use of 60 Vbeta and 13 Jbeta primers. Method: immunoSEQ multiplex PCR; TCRdb's copy keeps in-frame clones and lacks some. The table has 60,000 or so clones, around 85% seen once. The germline gives CDR1 MNHNS, CDR2 SASEGT. J gave up 3 bases and V 4 bases, and 11 bases lay outside the gene matches. The CDR3 spans 16 residues. The sequence came from a man aged 35 to 55 in good health and CMV-seronegative. The material sequenced was PBMCs. The chain links TRBV6-1 to TRBJ2-7, with TRBD1 matching 8 bases. The CDR3 spells CASSVDLGTGNYEQYV. In DNA, the CDR3 is TGTGCCAGCAGTGTGGACCTAGGGACAGGAAACTACGAGCAGTACGTC.